This T cell receptor beta chain was obtained from a study of T cell responses to AZD1222 COVID-19 vaccine. Produced via immunoSEQ multiplex PCR; TCRdb's table is partial and in-frame only. Altogether 150,000 to 200,000 clones are present, 90% to 95% being singletons, with the ten largest covering roughly 9.2%. A remark on this clone: Its antigen remains unidentified.

Notes on the study in general: Clonal diversity may have been underestimated, and the donors were mostly white British, with more females than males. Nearly half of unique spike-specific TCRs reportedly avoided B.1.351 and B.1.1.7 mutated regions.

This sequence originates from an adult in good health. Here the sequenced sample was peripheral blood, taken on day 0 of AZD1222 vaccination.

As DNA, the CDR3 is TGTGCCAGCAGTGACAGGGGGCTGGCAGATACGCAGTATTTT. Amino acids: CASSDRGLADTQYF. The gene calls are TRBV2 and TRBJ2-3; 8 nucleotides match TRBD1. This CDR3 comprises 14 residues. Losses at the gene ends were 3 bases for V and 4 bases for J; bases not matched to a gene: 3. Germline V gives CDR1 SNHLY, CDR2 FYNNEI. Complete variable domain (other parts from reference TRBV2 and TRBJ2-3): EPEVTQTPSHQVTQMGQEVILRCVPISNHLYFYWYRQILGQKVEFLVSFYNNEISEKSEIFDDQFSVERPDGSNFTLKIRSTKLEDSAMYFCASSDRGLADTQYFGPGTRLTVL.